Below are 17 T cell receptor beta chains sequenced from a single sample in a study of T cell repertoires in cytomegalovirus infection. One entry per CDR3 protein results from TCRdb running MiXCR on the reads. Seen here are 680,000 or so distinct CDR3 sequences, about 33% observed once, and the top ten hold roughly 18%. These receptors' antigens are unknown. The input for sequencing was cultured PBMCs, taken from culture after CMV antigen stimulation. These receptors were collected from a human donor in good health (CMV status not recorded). Some clones in this sample may be carry-over from other donors' samples.

The chain carries TRBV18 and TRBJ1-1; 7 positions agree with TRBD1. Germline V gene lookup returns CDR1 KGHSH and CDR2 LQKENI. This CDR3 spans 15 amino acids. Trimming took 4 bases from V and 3 from J; bases not matched to a gene: 8. Here the CDR3 DNA reads TGTGCCAGCTCACGATACCCCGGGACAGACACTGAAGCTTTCTTT. Translated, it gives CASSRYPGTDTEAFF. Full variable domain (rest looked up from reference TRBV18 and TRBJ1-1): NAGVMQNPRHLVRRRGQEARLRCSPMKGHSHVYWYRQLPEEGLKFMVYLQKENIIDESGMPKERFSAEFPKEGPSILRIQQVVRGDSAAYFCASSRYPGTDTEAFFGQGTRLTVV.

This clonotype occurred a few times. V and J are TRBV6-5 and TRBJ2-5; 9 bases align to TRBD2. The CDR3 totals 17 residues. Germline lookup yields CDR1 MNHEY and CDR2 SVGAGI. Unmatched junction bases numbered 11, after V lost 3 bases and J lost 3 bases. This chain's CDR3 is CASSYPNPIAGEETQYF. The CDR3 DNA is TGTGCCAGCAGTTATCCTAACCCTATAGCGGGGGAAGAGACCCAGTACTTC.

This clonotype was seen only a few times. This rearrangement joins TRBV6-1 to TRBJ1-6; D is possibly TRBD1 (6 bases). Germline V CDR1 and CDR2: MNHNS, SASEGT. The CDR3 sequence is 14 residues long. The V end was cut by 5 bases, the J end by 7 bases, with 12 bases between. CDR3 in amino acids: CASSQTGLNSPLHF. The DNA for the CDR3 is TGTGCCAGCAGTCAGACAGGTTTGAATTCACCCCTCCACTTT.

The chain combines TRBV4-1 with TRBJ1-1, with D perhaps TRBD1 (6 bases). This CDR3 region has 15 residues. Trimming removed 0 bases at V and 5 bases at J, with 13 bases between. CDR1 is MGHRA, CDR2 YSYEKL, per germline. CDR3 region: CASSQERGDSTEAFF. The CDR3 region has the DNA TGCGCCAGCAGCCAAGAAAGGGGGGACTCTACTGAAGCTTTCTTT.

J is TRBJ2-1 and V is TRBV20-1, with 9 bases aligning to TRBD1. CDR1 is DFQATT and CDR2 is SNEGSKA in the germline V gene (reference sequence). V was pared by 6 bases and J by 14 bases, with 11 bases of the junction left unmatched. The CDR3 extends over 12 amino acids. The CDR3 DNA reads as TGCAGTGCCAGCGGACAGGGGAATGACGAGTTCTTC. It codes for CSASGQGNDEFF.

The chain combines TRBV20-1 with TRBJ2-7; D is uncertain. The germline V and J ends were trimmed by 3 bases and 2 bases, with 11 bases remaining between them. The CDR3 runs 13 residues. CDR1 is DFQATT and CDR2 is SNEGSKA in the germline V gene (reference sequence). The CDR3 DNA reads TGCAGTGCTAGGACCAATCTCGCCTACGAGCAGTACTTC. It codes for CSARTNLAYEQYF.

This clonotype was counted a few times. The chain is built from TRBV2 and TRBJ2-3; D may match TRBD1 or TRBD2 (6 bases each). CDR3 length equals 15 residues. Germline CDR1 and CDR2: SNHLY and FYNNEI. Trimming took off 6 bases at V and 2 bases at J, with 15 bases between the two ends. Here the CDR3 DNA reads TGTGCCAGCAGCGACGGGGGCCTCGACACAGATACGCAGTATTTT. Translated, it gives CASSDGGLDTDTQYF. Full variable domain (outside the CDR3, taken from reference TRBV2 and TRBJ2-3): EPEVTQTPSHQVTQMGQEVILRCVPISNHLYFYWYRQILGQKVEFLVSFYNNEISEKSEIFDDQFSVERPDGSNFTLKIRSTKLEDSAMYFCASSDGGLDTDTQYFGPGTRLTVL.

The V gene is TRBV20-1, the J gene TRBJ2-4; 9 bases are a match to TRBD1. The J segment lost 6 bases and the V segment lost 6 bases, leaving 9 bases of the junction unmatched. The CDR3 extends over 14 amino acids. Germline V lookup: CDR1 DFQATT, CDR2 SNEGSKA (reference sequence). CDR3 region: CSALEGTGSNIQYF. The CDR3, as DNA: TGCAGTGCCCTGGAGGGGACAGGGTCAAACATTCAGTACTTC.

The chain recombines TRBV28 with TRBJ1-2, with a weak D call TRBD1 (5 bases). V lost 6 bases and J lost 3, with 14 bases in between. The CDR3 spans 14 residues. Germline V CDR1 and CDR2: MDHEN, SYDVKM. CDR3 protein: CASRNKKGHYGYTF. CDR3 in DNA: TGTGCCAGCAGAAATAAAAAGGGGCACTATGGCTACACCTTC.

This clonotype was observed a few times. The V and J genes are TRBV7-2 and TRBJ2-3, with TRBD2 matching over 7 bases. The CDR3 is 15 residues long. Per germline, CDR1 SGHTA and CDR2 FQGNSA. V lost 10 bases to trimming and J lost 2 bases; unmatched junction nucleotides: 12. DNA of the CDR3: TGTGCCACCCAAGGCGGGAGCGGGCCCACAGATACGCAGTATTTT. It specifies CATQGGSGPTDTQYF.

The V call is TRBV27, the J call TRBJ1-5; 7 nucleotides align to TRBD1. The CDR3 has 15 residues. From germline, CDR1 is MNHEY and CDR2 SMNVEV (reference sequence). V trimming: 7 bases; J trimming: 0 bases; junction bases outside the gene matches: 6. The DNA for the CDR3 is TGTGCCAGCAACCGACAGGGCTATAGCAATCAGCCCCAGCATTTT. Translated, it gives CASNRQGYSNQPQHF.

This clonotype was seen repeatedly, ten times or more. The chain uses TRBV7-2 and TRBJ1-1, with D unclear. Germline CDR1 reads SGHTA; CDR2 reads FQGNSA. The CDR3 length is 12 residues. V was clipped by 2 bases and J by 8 bases, with 9 bases between them. The CDR3 loop is CASSLHGGEAFF. CDR3 DNA sequence: TGTGCCAGCAGCTTACACGGCGGGGAAGCTTTCTTT.

This clonotype was counted only a few times. The V call is TRBV2, the J call TRBJ1-2; possible D gene TRBD1, 6 bases. With 3 bases removed from V and 4 bases from J, the gap between germline ends came to 15 bases. CDR3 size: 15 residues. Germline CDR1 and CDR2: SNHLY and FYNNEI. The CDR3 here is CASSEEVVGGYGYTF. The CDR3 coding sequence is TGTGCCAGCAGTGAGGAGGTGGTAGGGGGCTATGGCTACACCTTC.

This chain connects TRBV2 to TRBJ2-3; D gene uncertain. CDR1 and CDR2 (germline): SNHLY, FYNNEI. The CDR3 runs to 14 residues. V shed 7 bases and J shed 7 bases, with 18 bases lying between them. CDR3 in amino acids: CASIGGRSDYTQYF. The CDR3 nucleotides are TGTGCCAGCATCGGCGGCCGGTCCGATTATACGCAGTATTTT.

This clonotype was picked up many times. V is TRBV6-2 or TRBV6-3 and J is TRBJ2-3; D gene ambiguous. Trimming pared 4 bases from V and 2 bases from J, leaving 19 bases between. Germline CDR1 and CDR2: MNHEY and SVGEGT. This CDR3 has 17 amino acids. The CDR3 sequence is CASSWGRARTTTDTQYF. The CDR3 nucleotides are TGTGCCAGCAGTTGGGGTCGGGCCCGGACCACCACAGATACGCAGTATTTT.

The chain has TRBV14 and TRBJ1-1; unclear D gene. This CDR3 contains 12 residues. CDR1 is SGHDN, CDR2 FVKESK, per germline. Between the trimmed V and J ends, which lost 4 bases and 6 bases, there was a span of 9 bases. In DNA, the CDR3 is TGTGCCAGCAGCCTTAACCCCCCTGAAGCTTTCTTT. Translated: CASSLNPPEAFF.

This chain links TRBV7-9 with TRBJ2-1; 9 bases align to TRBD2. Germline values: CDR1 SEHNR, CDR2 FQNEAQ (reference sequence). CDR3 size: 15 residues. Trimming took 7 bases from V and 5 from J; bases not matched to a gene: 9. CDR3 coding DNA: TGTGCCAGCACAACCAGGGTAGCGGGAGACAATGAGCAGTTCTTC. Amino acids: CASTTRVAGDNEQFF.